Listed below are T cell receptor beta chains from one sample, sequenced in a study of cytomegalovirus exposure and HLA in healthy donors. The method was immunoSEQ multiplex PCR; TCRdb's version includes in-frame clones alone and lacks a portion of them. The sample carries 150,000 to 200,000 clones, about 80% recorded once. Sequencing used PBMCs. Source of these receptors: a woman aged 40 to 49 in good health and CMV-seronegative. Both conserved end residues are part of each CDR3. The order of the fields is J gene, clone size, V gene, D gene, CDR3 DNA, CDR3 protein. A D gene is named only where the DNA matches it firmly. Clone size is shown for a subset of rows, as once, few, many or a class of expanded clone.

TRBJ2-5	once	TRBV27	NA	TGTGCCAGCTCCCGGTCCCCGGGACCGTGGACGGGGGCCCAGTACTTC	CASSRSPGPWTGAQYF
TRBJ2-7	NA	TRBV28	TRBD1	TGTGCCAGCAGTAGAGCCGCAGGGGGAAACTACGAGCAGTACTTC	CASSRAAGGNYEQYF
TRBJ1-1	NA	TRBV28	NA	TGTGCCAGCAGTTTACCGCTAGGAATGAACACTGAAGCTTTCTTT	CASSLPLGMNTEAFF
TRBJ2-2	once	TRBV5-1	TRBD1	TGCGCCAGCAGCACCCCTACTGACAGGGCGAACACCGGGGAGCTGTTTTTT	CASSTPTDRANTGELFF
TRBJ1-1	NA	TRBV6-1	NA	TGTGCCAGCAGGAACAGTAACAAGAACACTGAAGCTTTCTTT	CASRNSNKNTEAFF
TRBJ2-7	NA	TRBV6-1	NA	TGTGCCATCAACCCTGTGGGGCTCTGGCGGGAGCAGTACTTC	CAINPVGLWREQYF
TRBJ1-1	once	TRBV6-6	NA	TGTGCCAGCAGTAACGCCCCAGGGACTGAAGCTTTCTTT	CASSNAPGTEAFF
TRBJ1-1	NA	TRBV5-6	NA	TGTGCCAGCAGCTTGGCAGGCCTTGAAGCTTTCTTT	CASSLAGLEAFF
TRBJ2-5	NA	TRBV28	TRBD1	TGTGCCAGCAGTTCGGGACAGGCCCCTGGAGAGACCCAGTACTTC	CASSSGQAPGETQYF
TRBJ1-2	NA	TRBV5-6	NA	TGTGCCAGCAGCTTGGCCGGGGTGAACACCGCCTATGGCTACACCTTC	CASSLAGVNTAYGYTF
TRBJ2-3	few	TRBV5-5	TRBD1	TGTGCCAGCAGCTTACAGGGGGCGGATACGCAGTATTTT	CASSLQGADTQYF
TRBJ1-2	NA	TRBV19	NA	TGTGCCAGTAGGGGAGGGCTCTCATATGGCTACACCTTC	CASRGGLSYGYTF
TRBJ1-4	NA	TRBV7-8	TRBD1	TGTGCCAGCAGCTTTAGGGGGCAGGATAATGAAAAACTGTTTTTT	CASSFRGQDNEKLFF
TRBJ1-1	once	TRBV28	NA	TGTGCCAGCAGTCTGCTGGGGGGGACTGAAGCTTTCTTT	CASSLLGGTEAFF
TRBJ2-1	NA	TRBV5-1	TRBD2	TGCGCCAGCAGCACCTCCGGGACTAGCGGGGCTAATGAGCAGTTCTTC	CASSTSGTSGANEQFF
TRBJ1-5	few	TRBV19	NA	TGTGCCAGTAGAATTGGGAGTGATAGCAATCAGCCCCAGCATTTT	CASRIGSDSNQPQHF
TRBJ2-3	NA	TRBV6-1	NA	TGTGCCAGCAGTGAAGGTGGGCAGGGGTTCAAAGATACGCAGTATTTT	CASSEGGQGFKDTQYF
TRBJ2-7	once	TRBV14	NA	TGTGCCAGCAGCCAAGAGTTCAGGTTCAGCGAGCAGTACTTC	CASSQEFRFSEQYF
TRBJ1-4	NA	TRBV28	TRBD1	TGTGCCAGCAGTTCCGGACAGGGGCAGGGTGAAAAACTGTTTTTT	CASSSGQGQGEKLFF
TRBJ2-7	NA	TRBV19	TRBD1	TGTGCCAGTAGTAATCCGGGACAGGGGAGAGAGGAGCAGTACTTC	CASSNPGQGREEQYF
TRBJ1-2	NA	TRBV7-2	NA	TGTGCCAGCAGCGTCAACAGGGTTGACCACTATGGCTACACCTTC	CASSVNRVDHYGYTF
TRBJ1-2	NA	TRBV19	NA	TGTGCCAGTAGTATTTCCCGAACGGGCTATGGCTACACCTTC	CASSISRTGYGYTF
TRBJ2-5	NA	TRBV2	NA	TGTGCCAGCAGAGGGGGTGCCGAGACCCAGTACTTC	CASRGGAETQYF
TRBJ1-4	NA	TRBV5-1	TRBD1	TGCGCCAGCAGCTTGGCAGATGAGGGGGCAGGACTGTTTTTT	CASSLADEGAGLFF